These 5 T cell receptor beta chains were sequenced from one sample in a study of blood T cell repertoires in COVID-19. The method was immunoSEQ multiplex PCR; TCRdb's version includes in-frame clones alone and lacks a portion of them. The sample lists 250,000 to 350,000 clones; 89% were seen once. The sequencing input was peripheral blood. These receptors were obtained from a woman aged 55-75 years with acute or convalescent COVID-19.

The rearrangement uses TRBV4-2 and TRBJ1-6, with 7 bases aligning to TRBD1. V lost 1 base, J lost 7 bases, and 7 bases stayed unmatched. Germline CDR1 reads LGHNA; CDR2 reads YNFKEQ. The CDR3 totals 16 residues. CDR3 in amino acids: CASSQGTGGRNSPLHF. The CDR3 coding sequence is TGTGCCAGCAGCCAAGGGACAGGAGGGCGCAATTCACCCCTCCACTTT.

The chain couples TRBV9 to TRBJ1-4; D is unresolved. Between the trimmed V and J ends, which lost 5 bases and 3 bases, there was a span of 17 bases. The CDR3 sequence is 16 residues long. The germline V gene has CDR1 SGDLS and CDR2 YYNGEE. This CDR3 reads CASSPPLGRPNEKLFF. The DNA of the CDR3 is TGTGCCAGCAGTCCCCCCCTAGGTCGCCCTAATGAAAAACTGTTTTTT.

The rearrangement uses TRBV14 and TRBJ1-6, with 8 bases fitting TRBD1. J lost 12 bases, V lost 4 bases, and 8 bases had no gene match. The germline V gene encodes CDR1 SGHDN and CDR2 FVKESK. This CDR3 region has 14 residues. DNA for the CDR3: TGTGCCAGCAGCCCCCAGGGGGCCGGGGAACCCCTCCACTTT. Translating it yields CASSPQGAGEPLHF.

The V gene is TRBV6-1, the J gene TRBJ2-5; 12 bases agree with TRBD2. Trimming at V came to 4 bases and at J to 2 bases, leaving 11 bases not matched to a gene. Germline-derived CDR1 and CDR2 are MNHNS and SASEGT. The CDR3 is 18 amino acids. The DNA for the CDR3 is TGTGCCAGCAGTGCCTCTAGCGGGGGGGCACCAGGGCAAGAGACCCAGTACTTC. Translated: CASSASSGGAPGQETQYF.

The chain is built from TRBV28 and TRBJ2-7, with a weak D call TRBD2 (5 bases). The V and J ends lost 8 bases and 0 bases respectively, with 14 bases between them. The CDR3 runs to 14 residues. Germline values: CDR1 MDHEN, CDR2 SYDVKM. Here the CDR3 DNA reads TGTGCCAGCTATGGACTGAAAACCTCCTACGAGCAGTACTTC. Its translation is CASYGLKTSYEQYF. The variable domain in full, completed from reference TRBV28 and TRBJ2-7, reads DVKVTQSSRYLVKRTGEKVFLECVQDMDHENMFWYRQDPGLGLRLIYFSYDVKMKEKGDIPEGYSVSREKKERFSLILESASTNQTSMYLCASYGLKTSYEQYFGPGTRLTVT.